This T cell receptor beta chain was profiled in a study of neurological immune-mediated disorders. Many counts were recorded for this clonotype. MiXCR, applied by TCRdb to the 5' RACE reads, yields one record per CDR3 protein. This sample yields tens of thousands of distinct CDR3 sequences, of which about 2.5% are seen a single time; about 1% belongs to the top ten. V lost 0 bases to trimming and J lost 7 bases, with 13 bases between them. There are 14 residues in the CDR3. Germline V lookup: CDR1 SGHRS, CDR2 YFSETQ. The chain employs TRBV5-1 and TRBJ1-2; no definite D call. The sequenced sample was PBMCs. The sequence was collected from a woman in her twenties or thirties with multiple sclerosis. DNA of the CDR3: TGCGCCAGCAGCTTGGAGAGCGACCCCCTTGGCTACACCTTC. Protein: CASSLESDPLGYTF.